This T cell receptor beta chain was found in a study of shared clonotypes between healthy human individuals. At the level of the study: Each donor's CD8 memory used one plate, CD8 naive two, each CD4 subset three. The study's findings and limits: Compared with memory subsets, naive subsets generally had larger estimated richness. Enrolling few donors narrowed the genetic and exposure-history diversity that was represented.

CDR1 and CDR2 (germline): GTSNPN, SVGIG (reference sequence). The ends lost 7 bases at V and 0 bases at J; junction bases unmatched: 5. The CDR3 length is 14 residues. Deep-level settings were used for running the assay. Libraries were prepared by immunoSEQ multiplex PCR; TCRdb keeps only in-frame clonotypes and omits some of them. The sample has some 600,000 clones; about 95% are singletons. The naive CD8 fraction comprised CD45RO-negative cells positively selected for CCR7 and excluded terminally differentiated effector memory CD45RA+ cells. Points on this clone: Antigen: not known.

The sequenced sample consisted of naive CD8+ T cells sorted from blood. The chain joins TRBV30 to TRBJ2-4; 8 bases fit TRBD2. This sequence originates from a woman aged 25-40 years in good health. The CDR3 bases are TGTGCCTCTTCACTAGCGGTAGCCAAAAACATTCAGTACTTC. Translated, it gives CASSLAVAKNIQYF.